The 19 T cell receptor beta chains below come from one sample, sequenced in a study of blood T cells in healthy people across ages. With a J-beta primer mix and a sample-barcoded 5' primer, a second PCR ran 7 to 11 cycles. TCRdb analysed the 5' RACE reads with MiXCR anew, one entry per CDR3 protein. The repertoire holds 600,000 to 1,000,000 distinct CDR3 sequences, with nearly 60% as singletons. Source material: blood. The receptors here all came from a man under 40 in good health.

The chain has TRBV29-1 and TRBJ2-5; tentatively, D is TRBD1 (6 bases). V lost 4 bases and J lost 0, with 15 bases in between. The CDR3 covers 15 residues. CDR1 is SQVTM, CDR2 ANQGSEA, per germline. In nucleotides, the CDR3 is TGCAGCGTTGCGCGCAGGGGAGAATACCAAGAGACCCAGTACTTC. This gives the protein CSVARRGEYQETQYF.

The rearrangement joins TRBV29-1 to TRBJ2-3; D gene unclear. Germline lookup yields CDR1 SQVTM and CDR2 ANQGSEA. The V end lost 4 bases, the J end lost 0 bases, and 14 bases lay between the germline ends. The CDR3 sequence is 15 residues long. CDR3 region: CSVGGTTTSTDTQYF. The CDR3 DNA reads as TGCAGCGTTGGCGGCACTACCACTAGCACAGATACGCAGTATTTT.

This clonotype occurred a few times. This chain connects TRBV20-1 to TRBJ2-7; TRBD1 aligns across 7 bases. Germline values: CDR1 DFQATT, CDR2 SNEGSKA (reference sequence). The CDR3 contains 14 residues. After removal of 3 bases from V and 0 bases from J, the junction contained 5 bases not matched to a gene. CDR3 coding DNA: TGCAGTGCTAGGACAGGGATAGACTCCTACGAGCAGTACTTC. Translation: CSARTGIDSYEQYF.

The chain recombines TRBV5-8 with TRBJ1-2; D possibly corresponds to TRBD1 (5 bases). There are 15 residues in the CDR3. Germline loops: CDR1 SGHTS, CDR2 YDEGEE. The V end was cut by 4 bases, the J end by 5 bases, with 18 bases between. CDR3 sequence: CASSDGTLRQYGYTF. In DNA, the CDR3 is TGTGCCAGCAGCGACGGGACTTTACGACAATATGGCTACACCTTC.

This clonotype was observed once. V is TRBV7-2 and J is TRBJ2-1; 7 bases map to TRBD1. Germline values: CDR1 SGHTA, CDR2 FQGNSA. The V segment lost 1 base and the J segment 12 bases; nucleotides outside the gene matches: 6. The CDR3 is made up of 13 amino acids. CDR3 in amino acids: CASSLEGAGPQFF. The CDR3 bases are TGTGCCAGCAGCTTAGAGGGGGCCGGGCCGCAGTTCTTC.

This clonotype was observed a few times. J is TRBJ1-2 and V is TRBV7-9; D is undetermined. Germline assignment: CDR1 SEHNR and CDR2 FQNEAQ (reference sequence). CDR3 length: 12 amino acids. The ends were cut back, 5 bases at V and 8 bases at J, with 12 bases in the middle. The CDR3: CASSDLPAGYTF. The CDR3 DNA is TGTGCCAGCAGCGATCTCCCTGCCGGCTACACCTTC.

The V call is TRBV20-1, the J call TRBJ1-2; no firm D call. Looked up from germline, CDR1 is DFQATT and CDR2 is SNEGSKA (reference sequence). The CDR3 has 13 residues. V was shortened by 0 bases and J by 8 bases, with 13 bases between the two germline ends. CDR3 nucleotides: TGCAGTGCTAGAGATCCAGGAGGGTCCGGCTACACCTTC. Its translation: CSARDPGGSGYTF.

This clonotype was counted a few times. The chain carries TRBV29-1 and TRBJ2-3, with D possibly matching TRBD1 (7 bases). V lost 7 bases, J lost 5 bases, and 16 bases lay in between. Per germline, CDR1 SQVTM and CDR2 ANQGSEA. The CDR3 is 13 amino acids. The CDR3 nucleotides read TGCAGCGCGGGCGGGCAGGGGGGAGATACGCAGTATTTT. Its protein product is CSAGGQGGDTQYF.

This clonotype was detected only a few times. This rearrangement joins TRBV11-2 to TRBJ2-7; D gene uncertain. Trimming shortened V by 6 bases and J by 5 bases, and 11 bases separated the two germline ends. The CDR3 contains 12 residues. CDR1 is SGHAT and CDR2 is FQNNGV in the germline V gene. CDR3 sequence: CASSSRYDEQYF. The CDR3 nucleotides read TGTGCCAGCAGTTCCCGATACGACGAGCAGTACTTC.

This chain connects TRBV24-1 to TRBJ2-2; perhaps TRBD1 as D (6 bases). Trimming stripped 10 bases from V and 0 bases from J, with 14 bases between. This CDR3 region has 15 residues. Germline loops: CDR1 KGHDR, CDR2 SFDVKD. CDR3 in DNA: TGTGCCACGGCTCCGGGACACGCGAACACCGGGGAGCTGTTTTTT. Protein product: CATAPGHANTGELFF.

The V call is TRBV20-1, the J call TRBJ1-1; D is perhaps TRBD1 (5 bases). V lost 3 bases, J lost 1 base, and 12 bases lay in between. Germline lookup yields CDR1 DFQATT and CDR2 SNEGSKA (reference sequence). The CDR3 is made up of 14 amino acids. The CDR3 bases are TGCAGTGCTAGCATGGGTACAGGGAACACTGAAGCTTTCTTT. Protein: CSASMGTGNTEAFF.

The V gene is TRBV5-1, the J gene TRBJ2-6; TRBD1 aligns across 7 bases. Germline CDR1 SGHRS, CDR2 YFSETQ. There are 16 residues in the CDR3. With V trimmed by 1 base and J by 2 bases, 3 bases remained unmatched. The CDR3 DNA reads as TGCGCCAGCAGCTTGACAGGGGTAGCTGGGGCCAACGTCCTGACTTTC. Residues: CASSLTGVAGANVLTF.

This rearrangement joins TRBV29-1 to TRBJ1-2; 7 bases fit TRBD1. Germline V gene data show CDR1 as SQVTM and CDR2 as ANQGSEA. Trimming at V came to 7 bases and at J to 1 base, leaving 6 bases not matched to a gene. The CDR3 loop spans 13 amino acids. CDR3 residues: CSAPTGINYGYTF. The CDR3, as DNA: TGCAGCGCTCCGACAGGGATTAACTATGGCTACACCTTC.

Here the CDR3 reads CSARAKTGLEKLFF. The CDR3 coding sequence is TGCAGTGCTAGAGCTAAGACAGGGCTAGAAAAACTGTTTTTT. The chain has TRBV20-1 and TRBJ1-4, with 7 bases identical to TRBD1. V lost 1 base, J lost 8 bases, and 7 bases stayed unmatched. Germline V gives CDR1 DFQATT, CDR2 SNEGSKA (reference sequence). This CDR3 comprises 14 residues.

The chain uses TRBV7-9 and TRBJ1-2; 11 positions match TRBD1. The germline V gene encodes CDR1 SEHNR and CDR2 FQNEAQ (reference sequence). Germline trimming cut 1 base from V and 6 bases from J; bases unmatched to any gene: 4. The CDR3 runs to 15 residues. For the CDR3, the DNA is TGTGCCAGCAGCTTAGGGACAGGGGGCGCCCATGGCTACACCTTC. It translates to CASSLGTGGAHGYTF.

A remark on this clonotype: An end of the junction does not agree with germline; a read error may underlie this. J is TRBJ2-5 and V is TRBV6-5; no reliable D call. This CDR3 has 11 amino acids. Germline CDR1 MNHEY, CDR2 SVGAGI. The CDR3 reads CASSYGDTRYF. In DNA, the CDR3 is TGTGCCAGCAGTTACGGGGATACCCGGTACTTC.

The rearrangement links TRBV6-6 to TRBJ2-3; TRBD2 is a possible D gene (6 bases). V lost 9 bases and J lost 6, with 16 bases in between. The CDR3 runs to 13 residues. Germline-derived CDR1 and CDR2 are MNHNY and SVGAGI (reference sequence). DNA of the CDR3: TGTGCCAGTAGATGGGGCGGAGGGGATACGCAGTATTTT. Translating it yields CASRWGGGDTQYF.

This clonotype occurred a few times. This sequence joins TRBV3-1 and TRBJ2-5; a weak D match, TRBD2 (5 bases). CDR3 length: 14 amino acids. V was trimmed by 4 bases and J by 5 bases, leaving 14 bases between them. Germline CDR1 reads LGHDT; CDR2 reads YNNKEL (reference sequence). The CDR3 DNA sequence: TGTGCCAGCAGCCGGAGGCCGCATGGGGAGACCCAGTACTTC. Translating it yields CASSRRPHGETQYF.

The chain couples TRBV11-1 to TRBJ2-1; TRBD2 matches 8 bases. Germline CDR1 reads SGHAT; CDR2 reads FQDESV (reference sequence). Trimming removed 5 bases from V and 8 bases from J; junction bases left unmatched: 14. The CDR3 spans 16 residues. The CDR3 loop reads CASSGENSGGADEQFF. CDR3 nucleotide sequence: TGTGCCAGCAGCGGGGAGAACTCGGGAGGGGCCGATGAGCAGTTCTTC.